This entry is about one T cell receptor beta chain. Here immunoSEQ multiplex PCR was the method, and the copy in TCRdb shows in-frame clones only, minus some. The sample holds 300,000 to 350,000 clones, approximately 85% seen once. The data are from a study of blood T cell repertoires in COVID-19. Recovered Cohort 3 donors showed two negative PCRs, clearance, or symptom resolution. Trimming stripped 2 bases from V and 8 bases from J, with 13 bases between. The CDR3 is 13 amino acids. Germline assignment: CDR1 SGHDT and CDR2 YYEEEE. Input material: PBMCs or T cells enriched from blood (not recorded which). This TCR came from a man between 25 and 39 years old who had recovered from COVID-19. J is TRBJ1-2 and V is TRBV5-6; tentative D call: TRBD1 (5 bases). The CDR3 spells CASSFRGVNGYTF. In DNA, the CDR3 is TGTGCCAGCAGCTTTCGGGGGGTCAACGGCTACACCTTC.